This T cell receptor beta chain emerged from a study of blood T cell repertoires in COVID-19. Only a few counts were recorded for this clone. The protocol was immunoSEQ multiplex PCR, while the TCRdb copy is restricted to in-frame clones and leaves out a portion. The table has 200,000 to 250,000 clones, around 90% seen once. The CDR3 loop spans 13 amino acids. Germline V gives CDR1 SNHLY, CDR2 FYNNEI. The V end lost 4 bases, the J end lost 8 bases, and 11 bases lay between the germline ends. What was sequenced was peripheral blood. This chain links TRBV2 with TRBJ1-4; tentatively, D is TRBD1 (5 bases). This TCR derives from a man aged 18 to 30 with active or convalescent COVID-19. CDR3 region: CASSALWGEKLFF. In DNA, the CDR3 is TGTGCCAGCAGTGCTTTGTGGGGCGAAAAACTGTTTTTT. Variable domain in full (rest from reference TRBV2 and TRBJ1-4): EPEVTQTPSHQVTQMGQEVILRCVPISNHLYFYWYRQILGQKVEFLVSFYNNEISEKSEIFDDQFSVERPDGSNFTLKIRSTKLEDSAMYFCASSALWGEKLFFGSGTQLSVL.